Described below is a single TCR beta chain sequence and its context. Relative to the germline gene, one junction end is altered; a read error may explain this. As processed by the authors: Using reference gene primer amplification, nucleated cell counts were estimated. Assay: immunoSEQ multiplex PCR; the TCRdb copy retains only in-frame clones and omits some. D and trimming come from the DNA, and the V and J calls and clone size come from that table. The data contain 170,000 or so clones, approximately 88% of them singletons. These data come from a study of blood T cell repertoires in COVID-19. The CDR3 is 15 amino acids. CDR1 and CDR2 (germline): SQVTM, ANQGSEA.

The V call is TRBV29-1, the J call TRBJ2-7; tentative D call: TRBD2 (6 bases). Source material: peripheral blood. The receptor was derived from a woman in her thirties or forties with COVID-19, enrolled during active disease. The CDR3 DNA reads TGCAGCGTGGAAGGGGTCGGGGGACTCAACTACGAGCAGTACTTC. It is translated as CSVEGVGGLNYEQYF.